This T cell receptor beta chain comes out of a study of control samples from healthy donors and cancer patients. With 4 bases removed from V and 9 bases from J, the gap between germline ends came to 16 bases. The CDR3 totals 14 residues. Germline loops: CDR1 LGHNA, CDR2 YNFKEQ. Here immunoSEQ multiplex PCR was the method, and the copy in TCRdb shows in-frame clones only, minus some. This table has 120,000 or so clones, 90% to 95% appearing once. The clonotype was recovered from a woman aged 18-29 years in good health. The sequencing input was blood. This chain links TRBV4-2 with TRBJ1-5, with a weak D call TRBD1 (6 bases). The CDR3 region has the DNA TGTGCCAGCAGCCCTGGGACACCTTTAGGGCCCCAGCATTTT. Its translation is CASSPGTPLGPQHF.